This T cell receptor beta chain was retrieved from a study of early T cells in non-severe SARS-CoV-2 infection. Germline V gene data show CDR1 as ENHRY and CDR2 as SYGVKD. The CDR3 is made up of 14 amino acids. Between the trimmed V and J ends, which lost 2 bases and 0 bases, there was a span of 8 bases. Many counts were recorded for this clonotype. TCRdb passed the 5' RACE reads through MiXCR, listing each CDR3 protein once. Among tens of thousands of distinct CDR3 sequences, under 14% were seen once, and the ten largest hold around 9.6%. The V and J genes are TRBV10-3 and TRBJ2-7, with D possibly matching TRBD2 (5 bases). The TCR sequence derives from an adult who was a healthcare worker with PCR-confirmed SARS-CoV-2 infection or an uninfected control (not recorded which). The sequenced material came from whole blood. CDR3 sequence: CAISEGLYSYEQYF. The DNA of the CDR3 is TGTGCCATCAGTGAGGGACTTTACTCCTACGAGCAGTACTTC.